This TCR beta chain stems from a study of identical twins. The sample holds a few counts of this clonotype. Antigen: not known. Study-wide results and limits: The more abundant beta clonotypes in cord blood had fewer insertions, and memory repertoires did not show this.

After removal of 5 bases from V and 8 bases from J, the junction contained 8 bases not matched to a gene. CDR3 length equals 14 residues. TCRdb itself ran the 5' RACE reads through MiXCR, one entry per CDR3 protein. This sample has about 330,000 distinct CDR3 sequences; 10% to 15% occur once, and the top ten carry 7.2%. The same sample was also used in a study of yellow fever vaccine responses in identical twins.

The sequence was collected from a woman aged 18-29 years in good health. The chain links TRBV12-3 or TRBV12-4 to TRBJ1-2, with TRBD1 matching 10 bases. Sequenced material: CD8+ T cells sorted from blood. CDR3 sequence reads: CASSTGTGVRGYTF. CDR3 DNA sequence: TGTGCCAGCAGTACCGGGACAGGGGTGCGGGGCTACACCTTC.